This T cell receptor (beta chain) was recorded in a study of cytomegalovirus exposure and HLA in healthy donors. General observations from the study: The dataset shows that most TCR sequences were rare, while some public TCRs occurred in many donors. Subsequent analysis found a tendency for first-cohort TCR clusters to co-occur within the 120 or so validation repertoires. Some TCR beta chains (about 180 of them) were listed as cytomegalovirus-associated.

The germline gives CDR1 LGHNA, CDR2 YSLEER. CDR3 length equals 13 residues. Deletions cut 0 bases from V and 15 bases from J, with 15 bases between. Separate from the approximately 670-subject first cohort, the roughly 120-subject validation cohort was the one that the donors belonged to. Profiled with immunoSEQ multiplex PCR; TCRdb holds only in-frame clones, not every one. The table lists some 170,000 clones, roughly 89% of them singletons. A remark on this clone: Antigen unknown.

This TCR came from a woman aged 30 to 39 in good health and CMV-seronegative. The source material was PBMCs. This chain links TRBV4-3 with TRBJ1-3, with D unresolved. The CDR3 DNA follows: TGCGCCAGCAGCCAAGATAGAGGCGACTGGAGATATTTT. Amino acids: CASSQDRGDWRYF.